This T cell receptor beta chain derives from a study of shared clonotypes between healthy human individuals (dated by TCRdb to 2018 to 2020). General notes on the study: The cohort included three men and two women between 18 and 49 years of age. Between about 0.9 and 9 billion PBMCs per donor were obtained by leukapheresis. Different laboratories and diverse techniques were used to prepare libraries and sequence TCR repertoires, to increase sequencing depth and limit assay-specific biases. To estimate repertoire size and how much clonotype sharing occurs between individuals, the study deeply sequenced the blood TCR repertoires of a handful of healthy adults. Per donor, three plates each were used for CD4 naive and CD4 memory, two for CD8 naive, and one for CD8 memory. What the study reported, not specific to this receptor: Incomplete sequencing was indicated by rarefaction of sorted-subset datasets, despite the large sequencing depth. Because the study included only a small number of donors, the genetic and exposure-history diversity represented was limited. Larger estimated clonotype richness was generally found for naive subsets than for memory subsets. Pairwise subsampling led to the expectation that sequencing depth would affect the degree of clonotype sharing among donors. Sampling was limited to blood, and TCR repertoires in tissue likely differ from TCR repertoires in blood. Higher generation probabilities were observed for clonotypes shared by all four sorted-subset donors than for non-shared clonotypes. When four donors were compared, the shared fraction of clonotypes was about 5.4% for naive CD4, roughly 3.4% for naive CD8, more than 2% for memory CD4, and less than 0.5% for memory CD8.

CD8 naive samples consisted of CD45RO-negative cells that were positively selected for CCR7, yielding a CD45RA+CCR7+ population without TemRA cells. Healthy HIV-negative adults with no recently reported acute infections or vaccinations were included as donors. All donors were Caucasian adults living in Nashville, Tennessee, USA. Blood was obtained by leukapheresis, after which PBMCs were separated by Ficoll-Histopaque density gradient centrifugation and cryopreserved in liquid nitrogen vapor phase. Analytical flow cytometry was used to check the purity and quantity of every magnetically sorted T cell population. Genomic DNA was isolated from every sorted fraction and measured by UV absorbance on a Nanodrop 2000c. Using the deep immunoSEQ assay, TCR CDR3 regions were amplified from genomic DNA by multiplex PCR. For each cell subset, the extracted genomic DNA was distributed evenly across all wells of several immunoSEQ 96-well plates, and each plate served as one replicate. For sorted subsets, approximately 210 ng of genomic DNA, equivalent to some 30,000 T cell genomes, went into each replicate PCR. Purified libraries were measured with a Qubit 3.0 fluorometer, size-checked on a Bioanalyzer 2100, and measured again with the KAPA Library Quantification kit. Every immunoSEQ 96-well plate was sequenced on a separate single-read 150-cycle Illumina NextSeq 550 flow cell. In the authors' own workflow: Because the immunoSEQ output included only junctional sequences and no quality scores, the filtering could not be the same as the filtering used for full-length reads. To assign V/J genes and CDR3, sequences were annotated against IMGT germline references using PyIR, a Python wrapper for IgBLAST v1.9. Reads with weak V/J assignments (E-value above 1e-6), missing CDR3, stop codons, out-of-frame junctions, or ambiguous translated residues were removed. A V3J clonotype was defined by an identical inferred V gene, J gene, and CDR3 amino acid sequence. The percentage overlap between two repertoires was calculated by dividing the number of shared unique clonotypes by the size of the smaller repertoire. Repertoire richness was assessed with RTK rarefaction, the Chao1 estimator, and Recon v2.1 estimates of unobserved clonotypes. Generation probabilities were computed with OLGA for all TCRbeta clonotypes obtained by the gDNA method from several donors. TCRdb took over this immuneACCESS table, retaining in-frame rearrangements with V and J assigned. Such tables are incomplete; in checked studies, under half of the missing clones stem from an unresolved V gene, and the remainder is unexplained. V, J and clone size reflect that table, while D and trimming were determined from the DNA. This sample comprises over 2,000,000 clones, 80% to 95% of them detected only once. The ten top clones hold more than 1.5% of the sample.

Note on this clone: Its antigen is not yet known. Within one base of it there is no much larger clone, and no base qualities were kept.

The CDR3 spans 18 residues, from the cysteine through the phenylalanine. The only DNA kept is the CDR3, 54 bases in frame from the first base. Trimming takes 10 bases off V and 8 bases off J; junction bases not matched to a gene: 28. The germline V gene provides CDR1 ENHRY and CDR2 SYGVKD. The receptor was isolated from a man between 18 and 35 years old in good health. Some clones in this sample may be carry-over from other donors' samples. Sequences were obtained from naive CD8+ T cells from PBMCs. According to the study, the label for this sample's cell subset or site signals: CD45RA+CCR7+. The chain is assembled from TRBV10-3 and TRBJ1-2; 7 of the junction bases match TRBD1. The DNA sequence follows: TGTGCCACAGGGGGACCGGGACAACCAGAGACTAACTATGGCGGCTACACCTTC. Its protein product is CATGGPGQPETNYGGYTF.